The 15 T cell receptor beta chains reported below all come from one sample, sequenced in a study of T cells after yellow fever vaccination. TCRdb recomputed calls from the 5' RACE reads with MiXCR, one row per CDR3 protein. The table records about 46,000 distinct CDR3 sequences, around 6.8% of them present only once. Sequenced here: PBMCs, either bulk or a sorted T-cell subset (CD4+, CD8+, memory, or dextramer-sorted; not recorded which), sampled 45 days after the yellow fever booster vaccination. The receptor set was obtained from a man aged 30-40 years who received the YFV17D yellow fever vaccine.

In its sample, this clonotype was seen a few times. The rearrangement uses TRBV28 and TRBJ1-6; no clear D gene. V shed 3 bases and J shed 0 bases, with 9 bases lying between them. The CDR3 extends over 16 amino acids. Germline V gene lookup returns CDR1 MDHEN and CDR2 SYDVKM. For the CDR3, the DNA is TGTGCCAGCAGTTTCCCATCGAGCTCCTATAATTCACCCCTCCACTTT. This codes for CASSFPSSSYNSPLHF. The whole variable domain, filled in from reference TRBV28 and TRBJ1-6, reads DVKVTQSSRYLVKRTGEKVFLECVQDMDHENMFWYRQDPGLGLRLIYFSYDVKMKEKGDIPEGYSVSREKKERFSLILESASTNQTSMYLCASSFPSSSYNSPLHFGNGTRLTVT.

Ten or more counts support this clonotype. The chain recombines TRBV11-2 with TRBJ2-1, with 8 bases that match TRBD2. Losses at the gene ends were 0 bases for V and 8 bases for J; bases not matched to a gene: 21. Germline V gene sequence: CDR1 SGHAT, CDR2 FQNNGV. CDR3 length: 20 amino acids. This CDR3 reads CASSLDYASGPLPKGDEQFF. In DNA, the CDR3 is TGTGCCAGCAGCTTAGATTACGCTAGCGGGCCATTACCCAAAGGGGATGAGCAGTTCTTC.

There are many counts of this clonotype. The chain joins TRBV20-1 to TRBJ2-2, with D perhaps matching TRBD1 (6 bases). Trimming took 2 bases from V and 4 from J, leaving 17 bases between them. In germline, CDR1 is DFQATT, CDR2 SNEGSKA (reference sequence). The CDR3 is made up of 16 amino acids. The CDR3 DNA is TGCAGTGCTAGACAGACAGGTTCTGTCTCCACCGGGGAGCTGTTTTTT. Protein: CSARQTGSVSTGELFF.

This clonotype occurred many times. This rearrangement joins TRBV5-1 to TRBJ2-7; 7 bases fit TRBD1. Per the germline V gene, CDR1 is SGHRS and CDR2 is YFSETQ. The CDR3 extends over 16 amino acids. The ends lost 0 bases at V and 3 bases at J; junction bases unmatched: 9. CDR3 amino acids: CASSLGPGQPRYEQYF. The CDR3 nucleotides read TGCGCCAGCAGCTTGGGCCCGGGACAGCCCCGCTACGAGCAGTACTTC.

This clonotype was picked up many times. V is TRBV29-1 and J is TRBJ2-3; TRBD1 agrees at 8 bases. With 7 bases clipped from V and 2 bases from J, the junction kept 8 bases outside the gene matches. Germline CDR1 is SQVTM and CDR2 is ANQGSEA. The CDR3 is 14 amino acids. CDR3 sequence: CSARDRRVTDTQYF. The CDR3 nucleotides read TGCAGCGCCAGGGACAGGAGAGTCACAGATACGCAGTATTTT.

This clonotype was counted only a few times. The chain employs TRBV27 and TRBJ2-3; 11 bases line up with TRBD2. CDR3 size: 16 residues. Germline CDR1 MNHEY, CDR2 SMNVEV (reference sequence). V lost 5 bases and J lost 8; bases outside the gene matches: 12. The CDR3 DNA sequence: TGTGCCAGCAGTCAGACTAGCGGGATAAGCTCTGGTACGCAGTATTTT. Translated: CASSQTSGISSGTQYF.

Many counts were recorded for this clonotype. The V and J genes are TRBV6-5 and TRBJ2-3; TRBD2 matches at 14 bases. Germline CDR1 MNHEY, CDR2 SVGAGI. After removal of 7 bases from V and 0 bases from J, the junction contained 9 bases not matched to a gene. This CDR3 has 18 amino acids. The CDR3 reads CASKRGTSGSPSTDTQYF. DNA of the CDR3: TGTGCCAGCAAGCGCGGGACTAGCGGGAGCCCCAGCACAGATACGCAGTATTTT.

The genes are TRBV24-1 and TRBJ1-1; no clear D. CDR1 and CDR2 (germline): KGHDR, SFDVKD. Deletions cut 9 bases from V and 8 bases from J, with 15 bases between. The CDR3 totals 12 residues. The CDR3 nucleotides read TGTGCCACCGGAAACTTTGGAGGGGAAGCTTTCTTT. Its translation is CATGNFGGEAFF.

This clonotype was seen a handful of times. The chain has TRBV7-2 and TRBJ1-4, with D tentatively TRBD1 (5 bases). Trimming cost V 1 base and J 5 bases, with 11 bases left between them. Germline V gene data show CDR1 as SGHTA and CDR2 as FQGNSA. This CDR3 has 15 residues. The CDR3 DNA reads as TGTGCCAGCAGCTTAGTTGGGACGCAAAATGAAAAACTGTTTTTT. This codes for CASSLVGTQNEKLFF.

There are many counts of this clonotype. This chain connects TRBV7-2 to TRBJ2-3; no firm D call. CDR1 is SGHTA and CDR2 is FQGNSA in the germline V gene. Trimming took 3 bases from V and 4 from J, leaving 8 bases between them. CDR3 length: 13 residues. The CDR3 reads CASSLMGSDTQYF. CDR3 in DNA: TGTGCCAGCAGCTTGATGGGGTCAGATACGCAGTATTTT.

The DNA for the CDR3 is TGTGCCAGCAGCTTAGGGGGGTACGATACGCAGTATTTT. It is translated as CASSLGGYDTQYF. V is TRBV7-2 and J is TRBJ2-3, with D perhaps matching TRBD1 or TRBD2 (5 bases each). V was pared by 1 base and J by 6 bases, with 8 bases between. CDR1 and CDR2 from the germline V gene are SGHTA and FQGNSA. This CDR3 is built from 13 residues.

This clonotype was seen a few times. The V and J genes are TRBV6-2 or TRBV6-3 and TRBJ2-2, with 7 bases that match TRBD1. Germline V gene data show CDR1 as MNHEY and CDR2 as SVGEGT. The CDR3 consists of 18 residues. Germline trimming cut 2 bases from V and 4 bases from J; bases unmatched to any gene: 13. The CDR3 is CASSYKTGVYILTGELFF. CDR3 nucleotides: TGTGCCAGCAGTTACAAAACAGGGGTTTACATTCTCACCGGGGAGCTGTTTTTT.

As for this clonotype: The CDR3 does not end in the conserved phenylalanine or tryptophan, so this is likely a read error. The limits of the CDR3 on the DNA are not certain, so only TCRdb's listed CDR3 is given. J is TRBJ2-5 and V is TRBV21-1; the table assigns TRBD1, which was not confirmed against the DNA. TRBV21-1 constitutes a pseudogene. Ends included, the CDR3 has 14 residues. The CDR3 loop is CASSPSDRVETQYL.

This rearrangement joins TRBV28 to TRBJ2-7; the D gene is possibly TRBD1 (5 bases). Between the trimmed V and J ends, which lost 10 bases and 4 bases, there was a span of 23 bases. Germline values: CDR1 MDHEN, CDR2 SYDVKM. The CDR3 has 15 amino acids. Written as DNA, the CDR3 is TGTGCCACCAACTCGATCCAGGGAATCGCTTACGAGCAGTACTTC. It is translated as CATNSIQGIAYEQYF.

In this sample, this clonotype turned up a few times. The chain uses TRBV6-1 and TRBJ1-2; possibly TRBD1 for D (5 bases). The CDR3 runs 13 residues. Per germline, CDR1 MNHNS and CDR2 SASEGT. With 6 bases removed from V and 4 bases from J, the gap between germline ends came to 12 bases. The CDR3 sequence is CASRSGGGYGYTF. For the CDR3, the DNA is TGTGCCAGCAGATCCGGGGGGGGCTATGGCTACACCTTC.